The entry below gives a single TCR beta chain sequence along with its context. Its antigen remains unknown. Separate from the approximately 670-subject first cohort was the approximately 130-subject validation cohort, to which the donors belonged. The data were taken from a study of cytomegalovirus exposure and HLA in healthy donors. Data came from immunoSEQ multiplex PCR; TCRdb stores just in-frame clones and leaves some out. Here the sample spans about 190,000 clones, around 88% being singletons. Study-wide findings and caveats: Generally TCR sequences proved uncommon, though certain public TCRs appeared in numerous donors. Among the CMV-associated chains, a few were confirmed in vitro as specific for CMV antigens.

Sequenced: PBMCs. This sequence originates from a woman under 30 in good health and CMV-seronegative.

CDR3 sequence reads: CAIGTGKGSLDIQYF. For the CDR3, the DNA is TGTGCCATCGGGACAGGGAAAGGGTCTCTGGACATTCAGTACTTC. The rearrangement uses TRBV10-3 and TRBJ2-4; 9 bases match TRBD1. CDR1 ENHRY and CDR2 SYGVKD come from the germline V gene. This CDR3 has 15 residues. The V and J ends lost 8 bases and 8 bases, in that order; junction bases with no gene match: 13.